The 30 T cell receptor beta chains below all came from one sample that was sequenced in a study of blood T cell repertoires in COVID-19. Using immunoSEQ multiplex PCR, the repertoire was profiled, and TCRdb retains in-frame clones only, with some absent. The sample lists 200,000 to 300,000 clones, about 82% seen once, with around 5.5% in the top ten. Material for sequencing was peripheral blood. The receptor set was obtained from a man between 50 and 59 years old with COVID-19, enrolled during active disease.

The chain employs TRBV6-6 and TRBJ2-1; D is uncertain. Germline CDR1 and CDR2: MNHNY and SVGAGI (reference sequence). V gave up 9 bases and J gave up 2 bases, with 5 bases separating them. The CDR3 covers 11 residues. In nucleotides, the CDR3 is TGTGCCAGTAGCCCCTACAATGAGCAGTTCTTC. It yields the protein CASSPYNEQFF.

The rearrangement uses TRBV6-1 and TRBJ1-2; unclear D gene. Trimming took 2 bases from V and 2 from J, leaving 9 bases between them. The CDR3 extends over 14 amino acids. CDR1 and CDR2 from the germline V gene are MNHNS and SASEGT. The CDR3 reads CASSEMGGNYGYTF. The DNA of the CDR3 is TGTGCCAGCAGTGAAATGGGAGGAAACTATGGCTACACCTTC.

J is TRBJ1-5 and V is TRBV28; 9 bases map to TRBD1. CDR3 length: 14 residues. V was pared by 9 bases and J by 6 bases, with 9 bases of the junction left unmatched. The germline CDR1 and CDR2 sequences are MDHEN and SYDVKM. The chain's CDR3 is CASKQGAGSQPQHF. The CDR3 nucleotides are TGTGCCAGTAAACAGGGGGCTGGGAGTCAGCCCCAGCATTTT. Filled out from reference TRBV28 and TRBJ1-5, the complete variable domain reads DVKVTQSSRYLVKRTGEKVFLECVQDMDHENMFWYRQDPGLGLRLIYFSYDVKMKEKGDIPEGYSVSREKKERFSLILESASTNQTSMYLCASKQGAGSQPQHFGDGTRLSIL.

The V and J genes are TRBV9 and TRBJ2-1, with TRBD2 identical over 14 bases. Losses at the gene ends were 4 bases for V and 0 bases for J; bases not matched to a gene: 3. Germline values: CDR1 SGDLS, CDR2 YYNGEE. The CDR3 covers 17 residues. CDR3 DNA sequence: TGTGCCAGCAGCCCGACTAGCGGGGGGGTCTCCTACAATGAGCAGTTCTTC. Translation gives CASSPTSGGVSYNEQFF.

V and J are TRBV5-1 and TRBJ2-3, with 9 positions matching TRBD2. Germline V gives CDR1 SGHRS, CDR2 YFSETQ. V trimming: 5 bases; J trimming: 0 bases; junction bases outside the gene matches: 4. The CDR3 contains 15 residues. For the CDR3, the DNA is TGCGCCAGCAGGATAACTAGCGGGAGCACAGATACGCAGTATTTT. Amino acids: CASRITSGSTDTQYF.

This chain connects TRBV6-5 to TRBJ1-5; the match to TRBD1 covers 9 bases. The germline V gene has CDR1 MNHEY and CDR2 SVGAGI. This CDR3 is built from 15 residues. V lost 6 bases and J lost 6; bases outside the gene matches: 9. The CDR3 sequence: CASSLQGASGQPQHF. CDR3 DNA: TGTGCCAGCAGCCTACAGGGGGCGAGTGGTCAGCCCCAGCATTTT.

The chain is built from TRBV29-1 and TRBJ1-4; 7 nucleotides match TRBD1. This CDR3 contains 15 residues. With V trimmed by 6 bases and J by 5 bases, 12 bases remained unmatched. Germline V gene sequence: CDR1 SQVTM, CDR2 ANQGSEA. The CDR3 spells CSVLDRVFSNEKLFF. CDR3 bases: TGCAGCGTATTAGACAGGGTGTTTTCAAATGAAAAACTGTTTTTT. Based on the CDR3 plus reference TRBV29-1 and TRBJ1-4, the full variable domain is SAVISQKPSRDICQRGTSLTIQCQVDSQVTMMFWYRQQPGQSLTLIATANQGSEATYESGFVIDKFPISRPNLTFSTLTVSNMSPEDSSIYLCSVLDRVFSNEKLFFGSGTQLSVL.

The rearrangement uses TRBV6-5 and TRBJ2-3; the match to TRBD2 covers 8 bases. Trimming removed 6 bases from V and 5 bases from J; junction bases left unmatched: 7. The germline V gene encodes CDR1 MNHEY and CDR2 SVGAGI. CDR3 length equals 14 residues. CDR3 sequence reads: CASSPSGGVDTQYF. The DNA for the CDR3 is TGTGCCAGCAGCCCCAGCGGGGGTGTAGATACGCAGTATTTT.

The CDR3 nucleotides read TGTGCCAGCAGCGACGGACAGGGGGCAGGGTCCGATCAGCCCCAGCATTTT. Translated, it gives CASSDGQGAGSDQPQHF. The chain joins TRBV9 to TRBJ1-5; TRBD1 matches 11 bases. Unmatched junction bases numbered 10, after V lost 3 bases and J lost 5 bases. CDR1 and CDR2 (germline): SGDLS, YYNGEE. The CDR3 runs 17 residues.

The rearrangement links TRBV15 to TRBJ1-4; no reliable D call. Between the trimmed V and J ends, which lost 5 bases and 3 bases, there was a span of 13 bases. This CDR3 is built from 15 residues. The germline CDR1 and CDR2 sequences are LNHNV and YYDKDF (reference sequence). In DNA, the CDR3 is TGTGCCACCAGCTCAAGAGGGAAACCTAATGAAAAACTGTTTTTT. Protein sequence: CATSSRGKPNEKLFF. The full variable domain, with the rest looked up from reference TRBV15 and TRBJ1-4, is DAMVIQNPRYQVTQFGKPVTLSCSQTLNHNVMYWYQQKSSQAPKLLFHYYDKDFNNEADTPDNFQSRRPNTSFCFLDIRSPGLGDTAMYLCATSSRGKPNEKLFFGSGTQLSVL.

This clone was recorded once. V and J are TRBV14 and TRBJ1-1, with D unresolved. Trimming shortened V by 5 bases and J by 1 base, and 11 bases separated the two germline ends. The CDR3 extends over 14 amino acids. Germline V lookup: CDR1 SGHDN, CDR2 FVKESK. The CDR3 nucleotides are TGTGCCAGCAGCTGGGCAGGAGGGAACACTGAAGCTTTCTTT. Protein: CASSWAGGNTEAFF.

This clone was picked up one time. The chain has TRBV5-1 and TRBJ2-1, with 12 nucleotides matching TRBD1. Losses at the gene ends were 4 bases for V and 9 bases for J; bases not matched to a gene: 8. The CDR3 runs 15 residues. Per germline, CDR1 SGHRS and CDR2 YFSETQ. CDR3 bases: TGCGCCAGCAGCCTGCAGGGACAGGGGGCTCGTGAGCAGTTCTTC. Encoded protein: CASSLQGQGAREQFF.

This chain uses TRBV3-1 (or the pseudogene TRBV3-2) with TRBJ1-2; no firm D call. CDR3 length equals 13 residues. The V and J ends lost 8 bases and 3 bases respectively, with 13 bases between them. CDR1 is LGHDT, CDR2 YNNKEL, per germline (reference sequence). CDR3 in amino acids: CASSSRSYYGYTF. The CDR3 nucleotides read TGTGCCAGCTCGAGTCGGTCATACTATGGCTACACCTTC.

This chain joins TRBV5-8 and TRBJ2-5; TRBD2 aligns across 10 bases. The germline V gene has CDR1 SGHTS and CDR2 YDEGEE. The CDR3 is 15 amino acids. The V gene end was trimmed by 3 bases and the J gene end by 4 bases; junction bases not matched to a gene: 6. CDR3 nucleotide sequence: TGTGCCAGCAGCTGGAGCGGGGGGGCCGGAGAGACCCAGTACTTC. It translates to CASSWSGGAGETQYF.

With respect to this clone: Other DNA sequences in this sample translate to the same CDR3. The chain uses TRBV5-1 and TRBJ1-1; no firm D call. The CDR3 covers 13 residues. CDR1 SGHRS and CDR2 YFSETQ come from the germline V gene. Trimming cost V 0 bases and J 0 bases, with 3 bases left between them. In nucleotides, the CDR3 is TGCGCCAGCAGCTTGGACTTGAACACTGAAGCTTTCTTT. Its translation is CASSLDLNTEAFF.

This rearrangement joins TRBV7-9 to TRBJ2-2; possible D gene TRBD2, 5 bases. The V gene's germline CDR1 is SEHNR and CDR2 FQNEAQ (reference sequence). CDR3 length: 15 residues. Trimming took off 2 bases at V and 7 bases at J, with 14 bases between the two ends. CDR3 amino acids: CASSLPGGGIGELFF. In DNA, the CDR3 is TGTGCCAGCAGCTTACCCGGAGGCGGCATCGGGGAGCTGTTTTTT. The complete variable domain, with remaining parts taken from reference TRBV7-9 and TRBJ2-2, reads DTGVSQNPRHKITKRGQNVTFRCDPISEHNRLYWYRQTLGQGPEFLTYFQNEAQLEKSRLLSDRFSAERPKGSFSTLEIQRTEQGDSAMYLCASSLPGGGIGELFFGEGSRLTVL.

This clone was detected only a few times. This rearrangement joins TRBV30 to TRBJ1-2; D might be TRBD1 (6 bases). V was pared by 1 base and J by 4 bases, with 10 bases between. This CDR3 comprises 13 residues. Per germline, CDR1 GTSNPN and CDR2 SVGIG (reference sequence). The CDR3: CAWSGRTAYGYTF. In nucleotides, the CDR3 is TGTGCCTGGAGTGGTAGGACAGCCTATGGCTACACCTTC.

There are many counts of this clone. V usage is TRBV9 and J usage is TRBJ1-1; D unresolved. Per germline, CDR1 SGDLS and CDR2 YYNGEE. Trimming removed 4 bases from V and 10 bases from J, with 20 bases in between. The CDR3 consists of 14 residues. CDR3 DNA: TGTGCCAGCAGCCAATACGACGGGATCAGGAGAGCTTTCTTT. Protein product: CASSQYDGIRRAFF.

The V gene is TRBV7-9, the J gene TRBJ2-5; 7 bases match TRBD2. Trimming cost V 5 bases and J 4 bases; bases outside gene matches: 4. The CDR3 sequence is 13 residues long. The germline V gene has CDR1 SEHNR and CDR2 FQNEAQ (reference sequence). CDR3: CASSLSGTETQYF. CDR3 coding DNA: TGTGCCAGCAGCCTAAGCGGGACAGAGACCCAGTACTTC.

V is TRBV3-1 (or the pseudogene TRBV3-2) and J is TRBJ2-5; perhaps TRBD1 as D (7 bases). The CDR3 is 15 residues long. Germline values: CDR1 LGHDT, CDR2 YNNKEL (reference sequence). Between the trimmed V and J ends, which lost 4 bases and 0 bases, there was a span of 12 bases. CDR3 DNA sequence: TGTGCCAGCAGCCCAGGGGGGATGTACCAAGAGACCCAGTACTTC. It yields the protein CASSPGGMYQETQYF.

The J gene is TRBJ2-4, the V gene TRBV30; TRBD2 agrees at 7 bases. The CDR3 has 12 residues. Looked up from germline, CDR1 is GTSNPN and CDR2 is SVGIG (reference sequence). The V gene end was trimmed by 8 bases and the J gene end by 4 bases; junction bases not matched to a gene: 5. The CDR3 nucleotides are TGTGCCCGGGACGGGGGGAAAAACATTCAGTACTTC. This gives the protein CARDGGKNIQYF. The variable domain in full, with the rest retrieved from reference TRBV30 and TRBJ2-4, is SQTIHQWPATLVQPVGSPLSLECTVEGTSNPNLYWYRQAAGRGLQLLFYSVGIGQISSEVPQNLSASRPQDRQFILSSKKLLLSDSGFYLCARDGGKNIQYFGAGTRLSVL.

The table lists this clone with a count of one. The chain uses TRBV4-1 and TRBJ1-3; no definite D call. V lost 1 base and J lost 0, with 4 bases in between. In germline, CDR1 is MGHRA, CDR2 YSYEKL. This CDR3 has 14 residues. The CDR3 loop is CASSQAHSGNTIYF. CDR3 in DNA: TGCGCCAGCAGCCAAGCCCACTCTGGAAACACCATATATTTT.

This clone appeared a single time. The genes are TRBV28 and TRBJ1-1; perhaps TRBD1 as D (6 bases). There are 13 residues in the CDR3. Deletions cut 3 bases from V and 6 bases from J, with 11 bases between. Germline V gene data show CDR1 as MDHEN and CDR2 as SYDVKM. CDR3 nucleotides: TGTGCCAGCAGTTTCCCTGCAGGGGCTGAAGCTTTCTTT. Translation: CASSFPAGAEAFF.

The chain couples TRBV24-1 to TRBJ2-2; 10 nucleotides align to TRBD1. The CDR3 sequence is 16 residues long. Germline assignment: CDR1 KGHDR and CDR2 SFDVKD. V trimming: 4 bases; J trimming: 6 bases; junction bases outside the gene matches: 7. In DNA, the CDR3 is TGTGCCACCAGTGACCAGACAGGGGGCATTGCCGGGGAGCTGTTTTTT. Amino acid sequence: CATSDQTGGIAGELFF.

This sequence joins TRBV11-3 and TRBJ1-4; 7 nucleotides line up with TRBD1. CDR1 and CDR2 (germline): SGHNT, YENEEA. The CDR3 has 15 residues. V shed 5 bases, J shed 8 bases, and the junction held 11 bases outside the gene matches. CDR3 sequence: CASSPQTGEEEKLFF. The CDR3 coding sequence is TGTGCCAGCAGCCCCCAAACAGGGGAGGAAGAAAAACTGTTTTTT.

This rearrangement joins TRBV5-4 to TRBJ1-1, with D perhaps TRBD1 (6 bases). This CDR3 has 15 amino acids. The germline V gene encodes CDR1 SGHNT and CDR2 YYREEE (reference sequence). V lost 0 bases, J lost 0 bases, and 9 bases lay in between. As DNA, the CDR3 is TGTGCCAGCAGCTTGGTTGGGACACTGAACACTGAAGCTTTCTTT. It translates to CASSLVGTLNTEAFF.

The chain recombines TRBV4-2 with TRBJ2-3, with 7 bases identical to TRBD2. Germline trimming cut 1 base from V and 10 bases from J; bases unmatched to any gene: 8. The CDR3 spans 14 residues. CDR1 LGHNA and CDR2 YNFKEQ come from the germline V gene. CDR3 sequence (DNA): TGTGCCAGCAGCCAAGGCGAGAGGGACTATCCGCAGTATTTT. It codes for CASSQGERDYPQYF.

This sequence joins TRBV6-5 and TRBJ1-3, with D possibly being TRBD1 (6 bases). The V end lost 6 bases, the J end lost 4 bases, and 13 bases lay between the germline ends. This CDR3 is 14 amino acids long. CDR1 is MNHEY, CDR2 SVGAGI, per germline. CDR3 DNA sequence: TGTGCCAGCAGCCGGACAGCAATCGGAAACACCATATATTTT. Translating gives CASSRTAIGNTIYF.

This clone came up a few times. The V gene is TRBV10-3, the J gene TRBJ2-6; the match to TRBD1 covers 9 bases. Trimming cost V 3 bases and J 4 bases; bases outside gene matches: 13. This CDR3 has 19 residues. Per germline, CDR1 ENHRY and CDR2 SYGVKD. The CDR3 here is CAISDPNVQGATGANVLTF. The DNA of the CDR3 is TGTGCCATCAGTGACCCGAACGTACAGGGGGCTACCGGGGCCAACGTCCTGACTTTC.

This clone was detected only once. The chain carries TRBV6-5 and TRBJ1-5; no clear D. Germline V gives CDR1 MNHEY, CDR2 SVGAGI. The germline V and J ends were trimmed by 6 bases and 6 bases, with 12 bases remaining between them. This CDR3 has 13 amino acids. In nucleotides, the CDR3 is TGTGCCAGCAGAAACTTTGAGGGTCAGCCCCAGCATTTT. Its protein product is CASRNFEGQPQHF.